The present T cell receptor (beta chain) was sequenced within a study of blood T cells in healthy people across ages. The CDR3 sequence is 11 residues long. The ends were cut back, 4 bases at V and 9 bases at J, with 9 bases in the middle. Caucasian individuals from Russia who were healthy and aged 6 to 90 acted as donors. Primers used in a second PCR of roughly 6 to 12 cycles were a sample-barcoded 5' primer and a J-beta primer mix. Using its own MiXCR run on the 5' RACE reads, TCRdb lists one record per CDR3 protein. The sample gives about 680,000 distinct CDR3 sequences, 45% to 50% of which show up once; 25% to 35% is in the top ten.

The chain is built from TRBV12-3 or TRBV12-4 and TRBJ1-1; D unresolved. Input material: blood. The TCR was taken from a woman between 55 and 75 years old in good health. The CDR3 nucleotides are TGTGCCAGCAGTTCCCGCCGACAAGCTTTCTTT. It yields the protein CASSSRRQAFF.